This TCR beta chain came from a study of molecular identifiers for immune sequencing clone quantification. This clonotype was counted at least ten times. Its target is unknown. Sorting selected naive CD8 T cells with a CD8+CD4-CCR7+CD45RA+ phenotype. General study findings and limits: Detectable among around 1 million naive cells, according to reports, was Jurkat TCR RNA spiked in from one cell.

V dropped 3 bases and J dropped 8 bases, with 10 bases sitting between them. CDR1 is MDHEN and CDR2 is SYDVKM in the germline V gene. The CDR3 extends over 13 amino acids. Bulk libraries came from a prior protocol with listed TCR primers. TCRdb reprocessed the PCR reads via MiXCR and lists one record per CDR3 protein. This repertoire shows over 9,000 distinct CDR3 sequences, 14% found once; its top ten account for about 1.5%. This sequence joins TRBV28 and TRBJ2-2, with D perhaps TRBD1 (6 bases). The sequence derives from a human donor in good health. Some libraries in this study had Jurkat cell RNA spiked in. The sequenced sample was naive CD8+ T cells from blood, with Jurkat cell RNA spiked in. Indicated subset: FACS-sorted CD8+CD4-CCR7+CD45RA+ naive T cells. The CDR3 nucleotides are TGTGCCAGCAGTTTCAGGGGAAAGGGGGAGCTGTTTTTT. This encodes CASSFRGKGELFF.